Listed below are T cell receptor beta chains from one sample, sequenced in a study of OX40 agonist ivuxolimab in advanced cancers. The data were produced by immunoSEQ multiplex PCR, yet TCRdb's version contains in-frame clones alone and is incomplete. Here the sample spans 20,000 to 25,000 clones, 70% to 90% being singletons. The sample in question was CD4+ or CD8+ T cells sorted from blood, obtained in a trial of the OX40 agonist ivuxolimab. The origin of the receptors is an adult with an advanced solid tumor such as melanoma, head and neck, liver or kidney cancer. CDR3s include the opening cysteine and the closing phenylalanine or tryptophan. Fields, in order: J gene, clone size, V gene, D gene, CDR3 DNA, CDR3 protein. D genes are given only for firm matches. Expanded clones get a size class; other rows say once, few or many, or leave the size out.

TRBJ1-3 - TRBV4-3 - TGCGCCAGCAGCGAAGAACGAGGGTTCGGAAACACCATATATTTT CASSEERGFGNTIYF
TRBJ2-3 - TRBV4-3 - TGCGCCAGCAGCAATTCCGGGACTAGCACAGATACGCAGTATTTT CASSNSGTSTDTQYF
TRBJ2-4 - TRBV11-2 - TGTGCCAGCGGAGGGGACGCCAAAAACATTCAGTACTTC CASGGDAKNIQYF
TRBJ2-7 - TRBV13 TRBD2 TGTGCCAGCAGCTTGGGGACTAGCGGCTCCTACGAGCAGTACTTC CASSLGTSGSYEQYF
TRBJ2-7 - TRBV15 - TGTGCCACCTCGACGGGGGTCGAGCAGTACTTC CATSTGVEQYF
TRBJ2-1 few TRBV4-3 - TGCGCCAGCAGCCAAGATCGGGACGGAGGGCCTTACAATGAGCAGTTCTTC CASSQDRDGGPYNEQFF
TRBJ2-1 - TRBV19 TRBD2 TGTGCCAGTAGTATTCTAGCGGGAGGCCTCTATGAGCAGTTCTTC CASSILAGGLYEQFF
TRBJ2-2 once TRBV4-3 TRBD2 TGCGCCAGCAGCCCCTTGACTAGCGGGCCTATAAACACCGGGGAGCTGTTTTTT CASSPLTSGPINTGELFF
TRBJ1-2 - TRBV9 - TGTGCCAGCAGCGTAGCCTCGGGCAATAACTATGGCTACACCTTC CASSVASGNNYGYTF
TRBJ2-7 once TRBV15 - TGTGCCACCAGCAGCCGCACCCAGGCTCCAGGGGACGAGCAGTACTTC CATSSRTQAPGDEQYF
TRBJ2-1 - TRBV5-8 - TGTGCCAGCAGCCCTAGGCGGGCAGGTGAGCAGTTCTTC CASSPRRAGEQFF
TRBJ2-1 - TRBV28 TRBD2 TGTGCCAGCGGGGGGGTTAGCAACAATGAGCAGTTCTTC CASGGVSNNEQFF
TRBJ1-1 few TRBV10-2 TRBD1 TGCGCCAGCAGGTGGGACAGGGAGAACACTGAAGCTTTCTTT CASRWDRENTEAFF
TRBJ2-2 - TRBV4-3 TRBD1 TGCGCCAGCAGCCCAGCCCCCCAGGGGGCCACCGGGGAGCTGTTTTTT CASSPAPQGATGELFF
TRBJ1-6 - TRBV7-9 - TGTGCCAGCTCCGGGACATTGGATTCACCCCTCCACTTT CASSGTLDSPLHF
TRBJ2-1 once TRBV7-9 - TGTGCCAGCAGCCTACAGAGTACCCTATACAATGAGCAGTTCTTC CASSLQSTLYNEQFF
TRBJ2-7 few TRBV11-2 - TGTGCCAGCAGCGCCCGGGGGAACACCTACGAGCAGTACTTC CASSARGNTYEQYF
TRBJ2-7 - TRBV28 - TGTGCCAGCACTCCGGGGAGTAGCATACACGAGCAGTACTTC CASTPGSSIHEQYF
TRBJ1-1 - TRBV15 - TGTGCCACCACGCTCGACGCGGGGGCCCTCACTGAAGCTTTCTTT CATTLDAGALTEAFF
TRBJ2-1 - TRBV7-2 TRBD1 TGTGCCAGCAGTTTAGGACAGGGGGCAATTAATGAGCAGTTCTTC CASSLGQGAINEQFF
TRBJ2-3 - TRBV7-9 - TGTGCCAGCAGCGAAGGACCGGATACGCAGTATTTT CASSEGPDTQYF
TRBJ2-2 - TRBV18 - TGTGCCAGCTCACCGGCGGACGATGGCACCGGGGAGCTGTTTTTT CASSPADDGTGELFF
TRBJ2-7 - TRBV7-9 - TGTGCCAGCATCTCCCTCGGACAGACCGAGCAGTACTTC CASISLGQTEQYF
TRBJ2-1 - TRBV27 TRBD2 TGTGCCAGCAGTGTACTAGCGGGAGGGGGCAATGAGCAGTTCTTC CASSVLAGGGNEQFF
TRBJ2-7 - TRBV5-1 - TGCGCCAGCAGCTTGGGGTACGAGCAGTACTTC CASSLGYEQYF
TRBJ2-7 - TRBV2 TRBD2 TGTGCCAGCAGTGAAGCGACTAGCGGGCCGTCCTACGAGCAGTACTTC CASSEATSGPSYEQYF
TRBJ2-7 - TRBV2 TRBD2 TGTGCCAGCATGGGACTAGCGGGGGACGAGCAGTACTTC CASMGLAGDEQYF
TRBJ2-7 few TRBV4-2 - TGTGCCAGCAGCCCGGGCGCAGGGGGGGTCTACGAGCAGTACTTC CASSPGAGGVYEQYF
TRBJ2-1 - TRBV29-1 - TGCAGCGTTATAATGTCCAATGAGCAGTTCTTC CSVIMSNEQFF
TRBJ1-1 - TRBV5-6 TRBD1 TGTGCCAGCAGCTGGGGGACAGCCCGGGGAGCTTTCTTT CASSWGTARGAFF
TRBJ1-2 few TRBV2 - TGTGCCAGCAGTGAAGAAGGCGGGGATCTCTATGGCTACACCTTC CASSEEGGDLYGYTF
TRBJ2-2 many TRBV28 TRBD2 TGTGCCAGCAGTTTATTCTTTGACCCGGCCGTAGGACTAGCGGGATCGGGCACCGGGGAGCTGTTTTTT CASSLFFDPAVGLAGSGTGELFF
TRBJ2-2 - TRBV7-9 - TGTGCCAGCAGCTTAGTGGCCCCGGACACCGGGGAGCTGTTTTTT CASSLVAPDTGELFF
TRBJ2-7 - TRBV4-1 - TGCGCCAGCAGCCAGCGGGACACCTCCTACGAGCAGTACTTC CASSQRDTSYEQYF
TRBJ2-1 - TRBV14 - TGTGCCAGCAGCCAAGCGGGGGAGATTTACAATGAGCAGTTCTTC CASSQAGEIYNEQFF
TRBJ2-7 - TRBV13 - TGTGCCAGCAGCTTAGTACAGGTCGCCTACGAGCAGTACTTC CASSLVQVAYEQYF
TRBJ2-7 - TRBV4-3 TRBD2 TGCGCCAGCAGCCATGATGGCGGGAGAGGCGAGCAGTACTTC CASSHDGGRGEQYF
TRBJ2-1 - TRBV11-3 TRBD2 TGTGCCAGCAGCTTTGCGGGGGGCGAGCAGTTCTTC CASSFAGGEQFF
TRBJ2-5 - TRBV2 TRBD1 TGTGCCAGCAGGGAGGGACAGGGGTGGGAGACCCAGTACTTC CASREGQGWETQYF
TRBJ2-3 - TRBV2 - TGTGCCATGCCGGGCCGAGAAATAGCTAGCACAGATACGCAGTATTTT CAMPGREIASTDTQYF
TRBJ1-2 - TRBV29-1 - TGCAGCGTTGAAGACCCGTATGGCTACACCTTC CSVEDPYGYTF
TRBJ1-3 - TRBV19 - TGTGCCACTTCACATCGCTCTGGAAACACCATATATTTT CATSHRSGNTIYF
TRBJ1-4 - TRBV19 TRBD1 TGTGCCACCATGAGGGGGCCAAATGAAAAACTGTTTTTT CATMRGPNEKLFF
TRBJ2-1 - TRBV4-1 TRBD2 TGCGCCAGCAGCCAGGTACTAGCGGGGGATCGCGATGAGCAGTTCTTC CASSQVLAGDRDEQFF
TRBJ2-7 - TRBV9 TRBD1 TGTGCCAGCAGCCCCCGGGACAGCTACGAGCAGTACTTC CASSPRDSYEQYF
TRBJ1-1 - TRBV9 - TGTGCCAGCAGCGAGACCGGGACGTCTAACACTGAAGCTTTCTTT CASSETGTSNTEAFF
TRBJ1-1 - TRBV27 TRBD1 TGTGCCAGCAGTTTATCCGGGACAGCGAACACTGAAGCTTTCTTT CASSLSGTANTEAFF
TRBJ1-5 - TRBV28 TRBD1 TGTGCCAGCAGTTTATATTGGGGACAGGTGGGCAATCAGCCCCAGCATTTT CASSLYWGQVGNQPQHF
TRBJ1-1 medium-sized TRBV7-9 - TGTTCACTGCGCCGGGGCACGGACACTGAAGCTTTCTTT CSLRRGTDTEAFF
TRBJ2-2 - TRBV4-3 - TGCGCCAGCAGCCAAGAGCGGGGCACCGGGGAGCTGTTTTTT CASSQERGTGELFF
TRBJ1-1 few TRBV7-9 - TGTGCCAGCAGCTTCGGCCGCGGGGATGAAGCTTTCTTT CASSFGRGDEAFF
TRBJ2-7 - TRBV7-9 - TGTGCCAGCAGCCCCCCGTCACCGAAATACGAGCAGTACTTC CASSPPSPKYEQYF